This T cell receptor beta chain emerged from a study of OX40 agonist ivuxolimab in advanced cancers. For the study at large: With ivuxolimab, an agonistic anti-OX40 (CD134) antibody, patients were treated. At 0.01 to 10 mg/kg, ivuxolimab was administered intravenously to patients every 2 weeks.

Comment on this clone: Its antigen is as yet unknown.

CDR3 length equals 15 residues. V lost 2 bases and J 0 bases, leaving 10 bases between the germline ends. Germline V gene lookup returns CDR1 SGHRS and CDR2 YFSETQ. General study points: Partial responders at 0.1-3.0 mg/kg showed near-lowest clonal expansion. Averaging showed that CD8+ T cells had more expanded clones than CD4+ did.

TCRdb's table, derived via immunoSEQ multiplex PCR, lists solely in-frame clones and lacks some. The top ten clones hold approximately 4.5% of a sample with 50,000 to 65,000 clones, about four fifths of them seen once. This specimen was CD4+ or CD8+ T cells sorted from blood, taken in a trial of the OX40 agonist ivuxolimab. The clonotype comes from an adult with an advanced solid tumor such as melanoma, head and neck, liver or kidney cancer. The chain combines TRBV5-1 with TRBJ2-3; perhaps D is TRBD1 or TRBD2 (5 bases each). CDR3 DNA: TGCGCCAGCAGCTTCTGGGACCCTAGCACAGATACGCAGTATTTT. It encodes CASSFWDPSTDTQYF.